Reported below is one TCR beta chain. Its antigen is still unknown. These data are taken from a study of T cells in narcolepsy. General study results and limits: Autoreactive HCRT-specific and TRIB2-specific clonotypes were marked in same-patient CSF-versus-blood CD4+ comparisons. Reportedly, autoreactive clonotypes were serially detected in patients' blood but not controls'.

The V gene end was trimmed by 5 bases and the J gene end by 7 bases; junction bases not matched to a gene: 10. The germline V gene has CDR1 SEHNR and CDR2 FQNEAQ (reference sequence). The CDR3 extends over 15 amino acids. Data came from immunoSEQ multiplex PCR; TCRdb stores just in-frame clones and leaves some out. The sample yields under 30,000 clones, around 78% seen once. The sample was CD45RA- memory CD4+ T cells from PBMCs. The sequence derives from a human donor with narcolepsy. The V gene is TRBV7-9, the J gene TRBJ2-2, with 7 bases lining up with TRBD1. The CDR3 protein is CASSPQGQGIGELFF. In nucleotides, the CDR3 is TGTGCCAGCAGCCCACAGGGGCAGGGAATCGGGGAGCTGTTTTTT.